This T cell receptor (beta chain) was identified in a study of T cells expressing NK-cell markers. The authors generated TCR beta cDNA through 5'RACE template switching with UMIs. TCRdb re-called the 5' RACE reads and catalogs CDR3 proteins one per entry, DNA excluded. Its listing shows approximately 380,000 distinct CDR3 sequences. The V gene's germline CDR1 is SNHLY and CDR2 FYNNEI. This CDR3 region has 15 residues. This TCR came from a man aged 18-75 years in good health. The sample was blood T cells: a sorted CD56 or NKG2C T cell subset, CD4+ or CD8+ T cells, or bulk PBMC T cells (not recorded which). The V gene is TRBV2, the J gene TRBJ2-5; absent DNA, TCRdb's TRBD1 call cannot be checked. CDR3 loop: CASSVDREGVETQYF.